These 27 T cell receptor beta chains were all obtained from the same sample, sequenced in a study of technical replicates of blood from a handful of donors. This table comes from immunoSEQ multiplex PCR, and its TCRdb copy is limited to in-frame clones, with some not included. The sample contains around 85,000 clones, about 94% of which appear only once. Sequenced material: T cells isolated from PBMCs. Receptor source: a human donor in good health.

The genes are TRBV7-9 and TRBJ1-5; a possible D gene is TRBD1 (5 bases). With 5 bases removed from V and 1 base from J, the gap between germline ends came to 21 bases. The CDR3 sequence is 18 residues long. Germline V lookup: CDR1 SEHNR, CDR2 FQNEAQ (reference sequence). The CDR3 nucleotides read TGTGCCAGCAGCCGGGGGGGAGGAATGACGGGAAGCAATCAGCCCCAGCATTTT. Its protein is CASSRGGGMTGSNQPQHF.

V and J are TRBV10-3 and TRBJ1-2, with TRBD1 matching over 9 bases. There are 15 residues in the CDR3. The ends lost 2 bases at V and 8 bases at J; junction bases unmatched: 9. The V gene's germline CDR1 is ENHRY and CDR2 SYGVKD. Here the CDR3 reads CAISEGQGLVEGYTF. DNA of the CDR3: TGTGCCATCAGTGAGGGACAGGGGCTCGTCGAGGGCTACACCTTC.

This chain joins TRBV29-1 and TRBJ2-7, with 9 bases lining up with TRBD1. CDR1 is SQVTM and CDR2 is ANQGSEA in the germline V gene. Trimming cost V 6 bases and J 5 bases; bases outside gene matches: 8. The length of the CDR3 is 13 residues. The CDR3 DNA reads TGCAGCGTCGCGTCGACAGGGGGTCACGAGCAGTACTTC. It yields the protein CSVASTGGHEQYF.

The CDR3 is CATMDRTDHEQYF. The CDR3 bases are TGTGCCACAATGGACAGGACTGATCACGAGCAGTACTTC. The chain couples TRBV10-3 to TRBJ2-7; TRBD1 matches at 7 bases. V dropped 10 bases and J dropped 5; count of bases not matched to a gene: 11. The CDR3 is 13 residues long. Germline CDR1 ENHRY, CDR2 SYGVKD.

This chain uses TRBV5-1 with TRBJ2-3; 12 positions match TRBD2. CDR1 and CDR2 (germline): SGHRS, YFSETQ. V gave up 3 bases and J gave up 0 bases; unmatched junction bases: 2. This CDR3 contains 16 residues. The CDR3 coding sequence is TGCGCCAGCAGCTATGGACTAGCGGGGAGCACAGATACGCAGTATTTT. As protein: CASSYGLAGSTDTQYF.

V usage is TRBV4-2 and J usage is TRBJ2-7; 7 nucleotides line up with TRBD2. Germline V gene data show CDR1 as LGHNA and CDR2 as YNFKEQ. V lost 4 bases, J lost 1 base, and 10 bases stayed unmatched. The CDR3 contains 16 residues. CDR3 sequence: CASSLREASGSYEQYF. In nucleotides, the CDR3 is TGTGCCAGCAGCCTCCGAGAGGCTAGCGGATCCTACGAGCAGTACTTC.

The chain has TRBV5-1 and TRBJ1-6; tentative D call: TRBD1 (5 bases). The germline gives CDR1 SGHRS, CDR2 YFSETQ. V was pared by 0 bases and J by 7 bases, with 11 bases between. This CDR3 spans 15 amino acids. Here the CDR3 reads CASSLDRQPNSPLHF. The CDR3 DNA is TGCGCCAGCAGCTTGGATCGACAGCCGAATTCACCCCTCCACTTT.

The V call is TRBV28, the J call TRBJ1-1; D uncertain. Germline CDR1 and CDR2: MDHEN and SYDVKM. The CDR3 is 15 amino acids. V gave up 5 bases and J gave up 0 bases, with 13 bases separating them. The CDR3 reads CASSLPYQMNTEAFF. Written as DNA, the CDR3 is TGTGCCAGCAGTCTCCCCTATCAAATGAACACTGAAGCTTTCTTT.

V gene TRBV4-1 combines with J gene TRBJ1-2; TRBD1 aligns across 9 bases. V was clipped by 0 bases and J by 5 bases; unmatched bases: 7. CDR1 and CDR2 (germline): MGHRA, YSYEKL. The length of the CDR3 is 16 residues. The DNA for the CDR3 is TGCGCCAGCAGCCAAGAAAGGACAGGGGACCGTTATGGCTACACCTTC. It yields the protein CASSQERTGDRYGYTF.

This chain joins TRBV5-1 and TRBJ2-7, with 7 bases identical to TRBD1. Germline V CDR1 and CDR2: SGHRS, YFSETQ. The CDR3 consists of 12 residues. The V gene end was trimmed by 5 bases and the J gene end by 6 bases; junction bases not matched to a gene: 5. This CDR3 is CASRGDSREQYF. CDR3 bases: TGCGCCAGCAGGGGGGACAGTCGCGAGCAGTACTTC. Filled out from reference TRBV5-1 and TRBJ2-7, the complete variable domain reads KAGVTQTPRYLIKTRGQQVTLSCSPISGHRSVSWYQQTPGQGLQFLFEYFSETQRNKGNFPGRFSGRQFSNSRSEMNVSTLELGDSALYLCASRGDSREQYFGPGTRLTVT.

The chain uses TRBV7-9 and TRBJ2-7; 12 positions agree with TRBD2. The CDR3 spans 17 residues. Trimming took 6 bases from V and 7 from J; bases not matched to a gene: 16. The germline CDR1 and CDR2 sequences are SEHNR and FQNEAQ (reference sequence). CDR3 amino acids: CASSPRTLAGGTGEQYF. For the CDR3, the DNA is TGTGCCAGCAGTCCCCGAACACTAGCGGGGGGTACCGGGGAGCAGTACTTC.

The CDR3 region is CASNDSAGLYGYTF. In DNA form, the CDR3 reads TGTGCCAGCAACGACAGTGCGGGGCTCTATGGCTACACCTTC. This chain links TRBV25-1 with TRBJ1-2; perhaps TRBD1 as D (5 bases). CDR3 length: 14 residues. V shed 7 bases and J shed 4 bases, with 16 bases lying between them. Germline V CDR1 and CDR2: MGHDK, SYGVNS.

The chain combines TRBV4-1 with TRBJ2-7, with TRBD2 identical over 8 bases. V lost 2 bases, J lost 5 bases, and 11 bases stayed unmatched. The germline V gene has CDR1 MGHRA and CDR2 YSYEKL. There are 16 residues in the CDR3. This chain's CDR3 is CASSQSVAGRVDEQYF. The CDR3 bases are TGCGCCAGCAGCCAAAGCGTAGCGGGGAGGGTCGACGAGCAGTACTTC.

This clone showed up just once. The V gene is TRBV30, the J gene TRBJ1-4, with D perhaps matching TRBD1 (6 bases). V lost 3 bases, J lost 8 bases, and 19 bases lay in between. The CDR3 is 15 residues long. Germline CDR1 GTSNPN, CDR2 SVGIG (reference sequence). The CDR3 sequence is CAWSEQMGHQEKLFF. CDR3 nucleotides: TGTGCCTGGAGCGAACAGATGGGACATCAAGAAAAACTGTTTTTT.

The J gene is TRBJ1-2, the V gene TRBV6-5, with TRBD1 matching over 7 bases. This CDR3 is built from 14 residues. V lost 6 bases and J lost 4; bases outside the gene matches: 8. Germline V CDR1 and CDR2: MNHEY, SVGAGI. CDR3 protein: CASRADRTIYGYTF. The CDR3 region has the DNA TGTGCCAGCAGAGCGGACAGGACAATCTATGGCTACACCTTC.

The chain links TRBV2 to TRBJ2-7; weak D call: TRBD2 (6 bases). Germline V lookup: CDR1 SNHLY, CDR2 FYNNEI. The CDR3 sequence is 12 residues long. Trimming removed 8 bases from V and 7 bases from J, with 15 bases in between. As DNA, the CDR3 is TGTGCCAGCCTGGGGGGAGGCGGGGAGCAGTACTTC. Translated, it gives CASLGGGGEQYF.

The rearrangement links TRBV4-1 to TRBJ2-2, with TRBD2 matching over 9 bases. The germline V gene encodes CDR1 MGHRA and CDR2 YSYEKL. Unmatched junction bases numbered 4, after V lost 0 bases and J lost 2 bases. This CDR3 region has 17 residues. Here the CDR3 DNA reads TGCGCCAGCAGCCAAGAACAAGCGGGAGGAAACACCGGGGAGCTGTTTTTT. It encodes CASSQEQAGGNTGELFF.

CDR3 loop: CASSRNPGQGYGYTF. The CDR3 nucleotides are TGTGCCAGCAGCCGAAATCCGGGACAGGGTTATGGCTACACCTTC. This sequence joins TRBV5-6 and TRBJ1-2; 9 nucleotides agree with TRBD1. J gave up 5 bases and V 4 bases, and 9 bases lay outside the gene matches. The CDR3 is 15 amino acids. Germline loops: CDR1 SGHDT, CDR2 YYEEEE.

V and J are TRBV6-1 and TRBJ1-4; TRBD1 might be the D (5 bases). The V and J ends lost 4 bases and 5 bases respectively, with 14 bases between them. Germline V CDR1 and CDR2: MNHNS, SASEGT. CDR3 size: 15 residues. CDR3 sequence: CASSGGVRGNEKLFF. In DNA form, the CDR3 reads TGTGCCAGCAGTGGGGGAGTGCGGGGGAATGAAAAACTGTTTTTT.

V and J are TRBV7-6 and TRBJ1-5; 7 bases agree with TRBD1. Germline CDR1 and CDR2: SGHVS and FNYEAQ. The CDR3 consists of 18 residues. J lost 0 bases, V lost 5 bases, and 13 bases had no gene match. CDR3 residues: CASSPAGTATYSNQPQHF. DNA of the CDR3: TGTGCCAGCAGCCCAGCAGGGACAGCAACTTATAGCAATCAGCCCCAGCATTTT.

This clone appeared once. CDR3 nucleotides: TGTGCTAGTGGCCCGGGGACTCCCTACGGTGAGCAGTTCTTC. Amino acid sequence: CASGPGTPYGEQFF. This sequence joins TRBV12-5 and TRBJ2-1; D is possibly TRBD2 (6 bases). The germline gives CDR1 LGHNT, CDR2 FRNRAP. This CDR3 is 14 amino acids long. V was clipped by 6 bases and J by 9 bases, with 18 bases between them.

The chain combines TRBV11-2 with TRBJ2-7; D unresolved. CDR3 length equals 16 residues. Trimming took off 2 bases at V and 0 bases at J, with 14 bases between the two ends. Germline V CDR1 and CDR2: SGHAT, FQNNGV. The DNA for the CDR3 is TGTGCCAGCAGCTTAATTTTTGGCCGAAACTCCTACGAGCAGTACTTC. Encoded protein: CASSLIFGRNSYEQYF.

The chain links TRBV10-1 to TRBJ1-5, with 10 bases fitting TRBD1. The ends lost 3 bases at V and 6 bases at J; junction bases unmatched: 26. This CDR3 spans 22 amino acids. Germline assignment: CDR1 WNHNN and CDR2 SYGVQD (reference sequence). CDR3: CASSDGRGCDRGLKKEGQPQHF. Here the CDR3 DNA reads TGCGCCAGCAGTGATGGTAGAGGGTGCGACAGGGGGCTCAAGAAGGAGGGTCAGCCCCAGCATTTT.

The rearrangement joins TRBV11-2 to TRBJ2-7, with 10 bases lining up with TRBD2. CDR1 and CDR2 from the germline V gene are SGHAT and FQNNGV. CDR3 length equals 14 residues. The J segment lost 4 bases and the V segment lost 6 bases, leaving 6 bases of the junction unmatched. As DNA, the CDR3 is TGTGCCAGCAGATCTAGCGGGAGTAGATACGAGCAGTACTTC. This encodes CASRSSGSRYEQYF.

A note on this clone: Other nucleotide sequences from this sample produce the same CDR3. This chain joins TRBV4-1 and TRBJ2-5; 11 bases line up with TRBD2. V lost 1 base to trimming and J lost 5 bases; unmatched junction nucleotides: 0. Looked up from germline, CDR1 is MGHRA and CDR2 is YSYEKL. CDR3 length equals 14 residues. The CDR3 nucleotides read TGCGCCAGCAGCCAAGGACTAGCGGGGGAGACCCAGTACTTC. It yields the protein CASSQGLAGETQYF.

This clone appeared once. This chain uses TRBV6-6 with TRBJ1-2; D is possibly TRBD1 (5 bases). V lost 2 bases to trimming and J lost 8 bases, with 21 bases between them. The CDR3 totals 16 residues. Germline V gives CDR1 MNHNY, CDR2 SVGAGI (reference sequence). The CDR3 sequence: CASSYGVVGLRFGYTF. The CDR3 region has the DNA TGTGCCAGCAGTTACGGAGTTGTGGGGCTGCGGTTCGGCTACACCTTC.

The chain carries TRBV2 and TRBJ2-2; no reliable D call. Per the germline V gene, CDR1 is SNHLY and CDR2 is FYNNEI. V was cut by 4 bases and J by 0 bases, with 9 bases left in between. This CDR3 region has 15 residues. CDR3 amino acids: CASSVRSSNTGELFF. The CDR3 nucleotides are TGTGCCAGCAGTGTACGGTCCTCGAACACCGGGGAGCTGTTTTTT.